This entry features one T cell receptor beta chain sequence. The sample belongs to a study of T cell changes during pregnancy in multiple sclerosis. Data came from immunoSEQ multiplex PCR; TCRdb stores just in-frame clones and leaves some out. Among some 85,000 clones listed, 90% to 95% were seen once. V lost 2 bases and J 5 bases, leaving 23 bases between the germline ends. The CDR3 loop spans 18 amino acids. Germline CDR1 reads MDHEN; CDR2 reads SYDVKM. Sequenced material: peripheral blood, taken in the second trimester of pregnancy. This chain connects TRBV28 to TRBJ2-3, with D possibly TRBD2 on 5 matching bases. This receptor was taken from a female donor with multiple sclerosis, enrolled in a pregnancy study. CDR3 coding DNA: TGTGCCAGCAGTTTAGATTCGTACCGGGCGCTTGGAGGAGATACGCAGTATTTT. Residues: CASSLDSYRALGGDTQYF. The full variable domain, completed using reference TRBV28 and TRBJ2-3, is DVKVTQSSRYLVKRTGEKVFLECVQDMDHENMFWYRQDPGLGLRLIYFSYDVKMKEKGDIPEGYSVSREKKERFSLILESASTNQTSMYLCASSLDSYRALGGDTQYFGPGTRLTVL.